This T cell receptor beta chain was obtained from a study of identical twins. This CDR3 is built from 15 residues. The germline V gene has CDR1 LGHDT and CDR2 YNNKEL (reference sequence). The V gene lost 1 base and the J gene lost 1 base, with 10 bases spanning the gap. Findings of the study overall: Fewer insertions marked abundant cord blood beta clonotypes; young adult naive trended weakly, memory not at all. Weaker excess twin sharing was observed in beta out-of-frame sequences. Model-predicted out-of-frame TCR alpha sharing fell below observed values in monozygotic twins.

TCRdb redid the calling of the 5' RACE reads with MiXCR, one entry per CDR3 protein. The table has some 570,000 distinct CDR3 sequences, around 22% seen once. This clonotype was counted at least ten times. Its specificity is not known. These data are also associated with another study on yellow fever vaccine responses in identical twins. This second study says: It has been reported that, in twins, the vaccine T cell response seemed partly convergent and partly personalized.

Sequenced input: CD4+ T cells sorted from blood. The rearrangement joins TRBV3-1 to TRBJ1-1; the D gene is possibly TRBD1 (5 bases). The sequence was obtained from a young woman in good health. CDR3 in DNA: TGTGCCAGCAGCCAAGGGGGACCGAAGAACACTGAAGCTTTCTTT. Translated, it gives CASSQGGPKNTEAFF. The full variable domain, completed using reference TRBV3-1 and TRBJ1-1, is DTAVSQTPKYLVTQMGNDKSIKCEQNLGHDTMYWYKQDSKKFLKIMFSYNNKELIINETVPNRFSPKSPDKAHLNLHINSLELGDSAVYFCASSQGGPKNTEAFFGQGTRLTVV.